This TCR beta chain was sequenced for a study of molecular identifiers for immune sequencing clone quantification. General study results and limits: The share of molecules held by clones above 20 RNA copies was over 97% in effector cells and under 1% in naive cells.

V lost 5 bases, J lost 3 bases, and 10 bases stayed unmatched. This CDR3 has 16 amino acids. CDR1 and CDR2 from the germline V gene are MNHEY and SMNVEV (reference sequence). Listed TCR primers and previously described methods were used for bulk TCR libraries. TCRdb recomputed calls from the PCR reads with MiXCR, one row per CDR3 protein. The profile shows about 510,000 distinct CDR3 sequences, over 20% of them singletons. This clonotype was observed a handful of times. As yet, its antigen is unknown. The authors gated naive CD8 T cells as CD8+CD4-CCR7+CD45RA+ for sorting. Sequences were obtained from naive CD8+ T cells from blood, with Jurkat cell RNA spiked in. Subset here: FACS-sorted CD8+CD4-CCR7+CD45RA+ naive T cells. This TCR derives from a human donor in good health. Some libraries in this study had Jurkat cell RNA spiked in. The V gene is TRBV27, the J gene TRBJ2-3, with 8 positions matching TRBD1. CDR3 nucleotide sequence: TGTGCCAGCAGTGGGACAGGAAAAGGGCTTACAGATACGCAGTATTTT. This codes for CASSGTGKGLTDTQYF.